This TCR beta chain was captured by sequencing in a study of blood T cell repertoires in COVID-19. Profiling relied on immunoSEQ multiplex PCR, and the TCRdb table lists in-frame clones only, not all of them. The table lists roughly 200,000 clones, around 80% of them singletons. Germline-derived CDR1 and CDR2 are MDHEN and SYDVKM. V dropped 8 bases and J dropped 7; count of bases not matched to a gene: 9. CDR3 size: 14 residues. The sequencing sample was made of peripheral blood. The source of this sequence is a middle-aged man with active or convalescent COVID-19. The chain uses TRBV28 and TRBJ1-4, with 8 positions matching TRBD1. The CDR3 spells CASLSGQGSEKLFF. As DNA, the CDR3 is TGTGCCAGCCTCTCCGGACAGGGAAGTGAAAAACTGTTTTTT.